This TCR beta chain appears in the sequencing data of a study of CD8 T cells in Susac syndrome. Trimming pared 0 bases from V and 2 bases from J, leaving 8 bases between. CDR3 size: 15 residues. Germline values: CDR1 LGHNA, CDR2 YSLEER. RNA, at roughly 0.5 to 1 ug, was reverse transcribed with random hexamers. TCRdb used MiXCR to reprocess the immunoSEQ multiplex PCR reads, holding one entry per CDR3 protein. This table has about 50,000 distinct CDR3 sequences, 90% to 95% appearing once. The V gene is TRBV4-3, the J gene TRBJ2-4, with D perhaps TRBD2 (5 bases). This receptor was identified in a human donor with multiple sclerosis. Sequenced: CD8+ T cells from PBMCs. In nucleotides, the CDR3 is TGCGCCAGCAGCCAAGATCGGGGTTCCAAAAACATTCAGTACTTC. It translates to CASSQDRGSKNIQYF.